A selection of T cell receptor beta chains follows, all from one sample in a study of T cells in tumors after PD-1 blockade. Clones were sequenced by immunoSEQ multiplex PCR, and TCRdb holds only the in-frame ones, with some missing. The sample contains roughly 49,000 clones, over 70% of which appear only once. Sequencing used PBMCs, obtained before anti-PD-1 treatment. These receptor sequences come from a human donor with basal cell carcinoma. The CDR3 runs from the conserved cysteine through the conserved F or W. Each record gives: V gene, D gene, J gene, CDR3 protein, CDR3 DNA. D genes are given only for firm matches.

TRBV21-1	NA	TRBJ2-7	CASSQRGQSYEQYF	TGTGCCAGCAGCCAAAGAGGGCAGTCCTACGAGCAGTACTTC
TRBV9	NA	TRBJ1-5	CASSDRGDSNQPQHF	TGTGCCAGCAGCGACCGGGGGGATAGCAATCAGCCCCAGCATTTT
TRBV9	NA	TRBJ2-5	CASSVEGGSETQYF	TGTGCCAGCAGCGTAGAGGGGGGTTCTGAGACCCAGTACTTC
TRBV2	NA	TRBJ1-5	CASSEIGRGQPQHF	TGTGCCAGCAGTGAAATAGGCAGGGGACAGCCCCAGCATTTT
TRBV4-2	NA	TRBJ2-1	CASSQDRTATYNEQFF	TGTGCCAGCAGCCAAGATCGAACAGCCACCTACAATGAGCAGTTCTTC
TRBV7-6	TRBD1	TRBJ2-3	CASSLDRGSTDTQYF	TGTGCCAGCAGCTTAGACAGGGGCAGCACAGATACGCAGTATTTT
TRBV5-5	NA	TRBJ2-7	CASSLGWGSYEQYF	TGTGCCAGCAGCTTGGGTTGGGGCTCCTACGAGCAGTACTTC
TRBV6-1	NA	TRBJ1-1	CASSEQGNTEAFF	TGTGCCAGCAGTGAGCAGGGAAACACTGAAGCTTTCTTT
TRBV24-1	TRBD1	TRBJ2-2	CATSDLDRGQNTGELFF	TGTGCCACCAGTGACCTTGACAGGGGCCAAAACACCGGGGAGCTGTTTTTT
TRBV10-1	TRBD1	TRBJ2-7	CASSGRQGSYEQYF	TGCGCCAGCAGTGGTCGACAGGGTTCCTACGAGCAGTACTTC